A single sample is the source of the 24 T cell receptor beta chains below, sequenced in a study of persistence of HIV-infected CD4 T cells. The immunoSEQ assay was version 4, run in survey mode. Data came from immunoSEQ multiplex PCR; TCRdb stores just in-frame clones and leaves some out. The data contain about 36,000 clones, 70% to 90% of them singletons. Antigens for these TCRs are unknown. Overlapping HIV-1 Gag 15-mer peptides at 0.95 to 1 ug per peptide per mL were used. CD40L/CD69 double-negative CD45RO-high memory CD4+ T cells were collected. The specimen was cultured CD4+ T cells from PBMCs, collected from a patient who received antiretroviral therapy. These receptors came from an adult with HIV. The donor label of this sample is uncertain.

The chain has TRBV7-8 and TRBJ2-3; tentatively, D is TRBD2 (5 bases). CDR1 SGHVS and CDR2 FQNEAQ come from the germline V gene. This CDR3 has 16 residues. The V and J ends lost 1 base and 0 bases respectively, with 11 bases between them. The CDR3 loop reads CASSLGSSPSTDTQYF. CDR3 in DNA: TGTGCCAGCAGCTTAGGGTCTAGCCCTAGCACAGATACGCAGTATTTT. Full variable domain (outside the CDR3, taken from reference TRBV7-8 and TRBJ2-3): GAGVSQSPRYKVAKRGQDVALRCDPISGHVSLFWYQQALGQGPEFLTYFQNEAQLDKSGLPSDRFFAERPEGSVSTLKIQRTQQEDSAVYLCASSLGSSPSTDTQYFGPGTRLTVL.

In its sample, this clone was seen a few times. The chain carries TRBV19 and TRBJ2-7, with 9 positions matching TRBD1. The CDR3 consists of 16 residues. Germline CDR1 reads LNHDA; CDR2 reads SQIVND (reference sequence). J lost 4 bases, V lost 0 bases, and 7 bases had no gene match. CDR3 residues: CASSIEAGTGWYEQYF. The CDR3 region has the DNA TGTGCCAGTAGTATAGAGGCCGGGACAGGGTGGTACGAGCAGTACTTC.

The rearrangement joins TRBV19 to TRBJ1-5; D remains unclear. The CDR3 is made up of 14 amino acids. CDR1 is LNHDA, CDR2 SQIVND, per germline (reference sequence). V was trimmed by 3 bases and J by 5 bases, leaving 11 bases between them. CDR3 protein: CASSMGRPDQPQHF. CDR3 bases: TGTGCCAGTAGTATGGGCAGACCGGATCAGCCCCAGCATTTT.

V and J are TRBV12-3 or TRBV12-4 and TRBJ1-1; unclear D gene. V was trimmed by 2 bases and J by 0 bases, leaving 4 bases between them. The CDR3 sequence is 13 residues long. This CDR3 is CASSLHMNTEAFF. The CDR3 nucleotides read TGTGCCAGCAGTTTACATATGAACACTGAAGCTTTCTTT.

The CDR3 nucleotides are TGCGCCAGCACTAATCCGGCAGGCGCGAACACCGGGGAGCTGTTTTTT. The encoded protein is CASTNPAGANTGELFF. The rearrangement links TRBV5-1 to TRBJ2-2; D gene ambiguous. This CDR3 region has 16 residues. Germline CDR1 SGHRS, CDR2 YFSETQ. Trimming left V 6 bases short and J 0 bases short, with 15 bases between.

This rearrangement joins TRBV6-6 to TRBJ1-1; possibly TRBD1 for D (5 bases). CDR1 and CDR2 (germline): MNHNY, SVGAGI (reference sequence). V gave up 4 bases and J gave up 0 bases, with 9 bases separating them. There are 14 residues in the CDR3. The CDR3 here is CASSWGEVNTEAFF. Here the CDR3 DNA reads TGTGCCAGCAGTTGGGGGGAAGTGAACACTGAAGCTTTCTTT.

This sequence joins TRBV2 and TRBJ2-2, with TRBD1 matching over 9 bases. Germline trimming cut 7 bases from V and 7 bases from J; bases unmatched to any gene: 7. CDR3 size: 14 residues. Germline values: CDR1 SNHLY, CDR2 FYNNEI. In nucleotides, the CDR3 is TGTGCCAGCATGGGACAGGGTAGAGACGGGGAGCTGTTTTTT. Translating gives CASMGQGRDGELFF.

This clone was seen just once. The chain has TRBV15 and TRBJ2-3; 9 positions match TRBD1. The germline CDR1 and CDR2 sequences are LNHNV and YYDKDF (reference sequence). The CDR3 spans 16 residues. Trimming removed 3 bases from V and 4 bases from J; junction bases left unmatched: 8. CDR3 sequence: CATSRRVGQGPDTQYF. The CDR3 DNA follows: TGTGCCACCAGCAGGAGGGTGGGACAGGGTCCAGATACGCAGTATTTT. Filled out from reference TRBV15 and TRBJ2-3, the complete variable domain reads DAMVIQNPRYQVTQFGKPVTLSCSQTLNHNVMYWYQQKSSQAPKLLFHYYDKDFNNEADTPDNFQSRRPNTSFCFLDIRSPGLGDTAMYLCATSRRVGQGPDTQYFGPGTRLTVL.

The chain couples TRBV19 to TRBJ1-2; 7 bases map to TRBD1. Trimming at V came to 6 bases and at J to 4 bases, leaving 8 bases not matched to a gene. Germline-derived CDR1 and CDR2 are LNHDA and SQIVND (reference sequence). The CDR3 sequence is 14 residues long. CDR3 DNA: TGTGCCAGTAGCCCCTCACGGGACAGCTATGGCTACACCTTC. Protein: CASSPSRDSYGYTF.

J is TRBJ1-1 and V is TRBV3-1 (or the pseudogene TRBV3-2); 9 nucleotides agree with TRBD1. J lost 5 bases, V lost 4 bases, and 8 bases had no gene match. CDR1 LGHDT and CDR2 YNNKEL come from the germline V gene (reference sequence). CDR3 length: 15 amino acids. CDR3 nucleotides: TGTGCCAGCAGCCCACAACAGGGGGCAGGGACTGAAGCTTTCTTT. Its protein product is CASSPQQGAGTEAFF.

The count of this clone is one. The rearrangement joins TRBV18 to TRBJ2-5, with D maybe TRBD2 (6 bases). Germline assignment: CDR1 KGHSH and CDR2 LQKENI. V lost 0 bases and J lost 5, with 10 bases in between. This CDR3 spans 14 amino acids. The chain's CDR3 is CASSPPAGRETQYF. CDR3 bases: TGTGCCAGCTCACCACCTGCAGGGAGGGAGACCCAGTACTTC.

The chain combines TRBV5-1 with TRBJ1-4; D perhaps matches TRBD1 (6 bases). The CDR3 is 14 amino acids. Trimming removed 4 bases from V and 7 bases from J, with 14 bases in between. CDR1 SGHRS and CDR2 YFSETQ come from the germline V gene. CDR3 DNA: TGCGCCAGCAGCATGGGACATTCCTCTGAAAAACTGTTTTTT. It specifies CASSMGHSSEKLFF.

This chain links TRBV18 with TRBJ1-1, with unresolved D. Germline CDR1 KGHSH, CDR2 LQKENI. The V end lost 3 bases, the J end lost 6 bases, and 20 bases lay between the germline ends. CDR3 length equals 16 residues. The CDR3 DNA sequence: TGTGCCAGCTCACCGGGCCAATCTCGGTTAAGTCCTGAAGCTTTCTTT. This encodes CASSPGQSRLSPEAFF.

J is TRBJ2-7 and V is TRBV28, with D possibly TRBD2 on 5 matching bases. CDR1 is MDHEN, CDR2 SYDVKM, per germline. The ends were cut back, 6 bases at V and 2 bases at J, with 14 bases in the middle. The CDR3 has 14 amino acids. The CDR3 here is CASSRRTGTYEQYF. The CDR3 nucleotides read TGTGCCAGCAGCCGCCGGACTGGAACCTACGAGCAGTACTTC.

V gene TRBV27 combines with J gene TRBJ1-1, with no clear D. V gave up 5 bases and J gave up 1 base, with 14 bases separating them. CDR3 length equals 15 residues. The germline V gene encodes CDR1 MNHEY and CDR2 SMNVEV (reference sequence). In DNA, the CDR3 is TGTGCCAGCAGTCCTAAGGAGGTTCGGAACACTGAAGCTTTCTTT. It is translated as CASSPKEVRNTEAFF.

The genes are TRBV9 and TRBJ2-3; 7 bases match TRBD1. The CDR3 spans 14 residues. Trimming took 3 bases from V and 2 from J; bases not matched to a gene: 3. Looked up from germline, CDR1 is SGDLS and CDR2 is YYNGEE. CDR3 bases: TGTGCCAGCAGCGCGGGACAGTACACAGATACGCAGTATTTT. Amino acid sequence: CASSAGQYTDTQYF.

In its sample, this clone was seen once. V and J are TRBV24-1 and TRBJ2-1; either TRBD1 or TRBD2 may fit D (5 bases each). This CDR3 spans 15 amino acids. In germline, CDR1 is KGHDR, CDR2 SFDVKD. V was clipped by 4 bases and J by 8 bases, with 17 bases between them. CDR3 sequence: CATSETGPGTHEQFF. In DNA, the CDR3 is TGTGCCACCAGTGAGACGGGACCGGGGACCCATGAGCAGTTCTTC.

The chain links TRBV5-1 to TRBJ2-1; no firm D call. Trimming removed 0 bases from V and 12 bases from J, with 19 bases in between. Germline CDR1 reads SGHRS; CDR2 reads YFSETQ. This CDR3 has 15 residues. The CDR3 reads CASSLVLTSGERQFF. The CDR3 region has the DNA TGCGCCAGCAGCTTGGTTCTCACCTCGGGTGAGAGGCAGTTCTTC.

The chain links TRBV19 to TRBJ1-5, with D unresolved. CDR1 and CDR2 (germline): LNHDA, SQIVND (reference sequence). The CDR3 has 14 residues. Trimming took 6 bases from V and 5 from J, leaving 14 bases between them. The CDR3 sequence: CASSVAWGDQPQHF. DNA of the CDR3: TGTGCCAGTAGCGTGGCGTGGGGAGATCAGCCCCAGCATTTT.

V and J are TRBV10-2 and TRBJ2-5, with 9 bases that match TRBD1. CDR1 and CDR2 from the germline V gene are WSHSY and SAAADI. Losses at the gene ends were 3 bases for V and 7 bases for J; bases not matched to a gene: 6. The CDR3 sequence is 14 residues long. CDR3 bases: TGCGCCAGCAGTGATCCGACAGGGGGAGGGACCCAGTACTTC. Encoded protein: CASSDPTGGGTQYF.

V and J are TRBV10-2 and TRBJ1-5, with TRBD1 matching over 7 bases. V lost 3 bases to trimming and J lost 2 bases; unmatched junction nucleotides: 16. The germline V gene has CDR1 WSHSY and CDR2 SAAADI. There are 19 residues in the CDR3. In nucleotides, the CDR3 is TGCGCCAGCAGTGATAACAGAGGGGCAGGGGGAAGGGGCAATCAGCCCCAGCATTTT. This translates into CASSDNRGAGGRGNQPQHF.

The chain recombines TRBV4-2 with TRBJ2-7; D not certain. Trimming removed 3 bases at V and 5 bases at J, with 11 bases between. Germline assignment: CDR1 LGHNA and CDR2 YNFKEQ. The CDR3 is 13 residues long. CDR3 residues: CASSHRNGHEQYF. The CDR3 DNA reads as TGTGCCAGCAGCCACCGAAACGGCCACGAGCAGTACTTC.

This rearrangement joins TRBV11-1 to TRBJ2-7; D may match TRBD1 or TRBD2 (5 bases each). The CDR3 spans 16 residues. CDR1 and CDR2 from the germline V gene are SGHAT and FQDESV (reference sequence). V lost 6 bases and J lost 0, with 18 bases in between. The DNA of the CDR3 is TGTGCCAGCAGTCGAACCGGGACGGCCAGCTCCTACGAGCAGTACTTC. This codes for CASSRTGTASSYEQYF.

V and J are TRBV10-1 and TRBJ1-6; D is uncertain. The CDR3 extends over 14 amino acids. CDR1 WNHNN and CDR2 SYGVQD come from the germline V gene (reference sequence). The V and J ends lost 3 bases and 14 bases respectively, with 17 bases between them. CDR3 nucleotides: TGCGCCAGCAGTGACCATCAGGACTTGATTTCCCTCCACTTT. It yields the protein CASSDHQDLISLHF.